The rows below give T cell receptor beta chains drawn from one sample of a study of cytomegalovirus exposure and HLA in healthy donors. Using immunoSEQ multiplex PCR, the repertoire was profiled, and TCRdb retains in-frame clones only, with some absent. The data contain some 120,000 clones, 74% of them seen just once; the ten biggest clones take up roughly 4.1%. The sequenced material came from PBMCs. Source of these receptors: a woman between 45 and 60 years old in good health and CMV-seropositive. Both conserved end residues are part of each CDR3. The D gene is left open where the match is weak. Clone size is stated in some rows and not others, as once, few, many or a class when expanded.

j_call | clone_size | d_call | v_call | cdr3_aa | cdr3_nt
TRBJ1-3 | - | - | TRBV13 | CASSPAQGTSLNTIYF | TGTGCCAGCAGCCCAGCTCAGGGAACCTCGCTCAACACCATATATTTT
TRBJ1-5 | - | - | TRBV2 | CASSEVNRVGQPQHF | TGTGCCAGCAGTGAGGTAAACAGGGTTGGTCAGCCCCAGCATTTT
TRBJ2-1 | - | - | TRBV5-6 | CASSFAQAPYNEQFF | TGTGCCAGCAGCTTCGCTCAGGCCCCCTACAATGAGCAGTTCTTC
TRBJ1-2 | - | TRBD1 | TRBV19 | CASSPGQGVYGYTF | TGTGCCAGTAGCCCGGGACAGGGGGTCTATGGCTACACCTTC
TRBJ2-7 | - | TRBD2 | TRBV28 | CASLAGRSYEQYF | TGTGCCAGTCTAGCGGGGCGATCCTACGAGCAGTACTTC
TRBJ2-5 | - | TRBD2 | TRBV4-3 | CASSQELAGDTAETQYF | TGCGCCAGCAGCCAGGAACTAGCGGGGGATACTGCGGAGACCCAGTACTTC
TRBJ2-5 | - | - | TRBV25-1 | CASSDSRGETQYF | TGTGCCAGCAGTGATAGTAGAGGGGAGACCCAGTACTTC
TRBJ2-7 | few | - | TRBV28 | CASSRRRSSYEQYF | TGTGCCAGCAGCCGCCGGAGGTCATCCTACGAGCAGTACTTC
TRBJ1-5 | - | - | TRBV19 | CASSNGEGQPQHF | TGTGCCAGTAGTAACGGGGAAGGTCAGCCCCAGCATTTT
TRBJ2-5 | few | - | TRBV4-1 | CASSQVGGKGTQYF | TGCGCCAGCAGCCAAGTTGGGGGCAAGGGGACCCAGTACTTC
TRBJ1-3 | - | - | TRBV19 | CASSIYDNSGNTIYF | TGTGCCAGTAGTATATACGACAACTCTGGAAACACCATATATTTT
TRBJ2-2 | - | - | TRBV23-1 | CASSQSIVTVNTGELFF | TGCGCCAGCAGTCAATCGATAGTTACGGTGAACACCGGGGAGCTGTTTTTT
TRBJ2-7 | - | - | TRBV5-4 | CASSLGGLAYEQYF | TGTGCCAGCAGCCTTGGGGGGTTGGCCTACGAGCAGTACTTC